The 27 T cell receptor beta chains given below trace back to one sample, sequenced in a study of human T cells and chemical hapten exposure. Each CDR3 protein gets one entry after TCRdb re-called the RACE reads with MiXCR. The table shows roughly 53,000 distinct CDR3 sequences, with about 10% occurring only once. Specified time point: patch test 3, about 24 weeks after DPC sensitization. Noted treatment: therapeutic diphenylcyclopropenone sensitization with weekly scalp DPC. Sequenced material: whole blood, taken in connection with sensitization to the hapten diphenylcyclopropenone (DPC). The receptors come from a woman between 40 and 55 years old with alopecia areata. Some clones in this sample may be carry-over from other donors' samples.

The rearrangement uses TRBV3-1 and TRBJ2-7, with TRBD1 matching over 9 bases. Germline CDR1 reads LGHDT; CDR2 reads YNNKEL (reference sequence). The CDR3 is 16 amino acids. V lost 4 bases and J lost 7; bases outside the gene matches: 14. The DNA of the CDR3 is TGTGCCAGCAGCCTGTTCCCCGGGACAGGGTCGGGGGAGCAGTACTTC. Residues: CASSLFPGTGSGEQYF.

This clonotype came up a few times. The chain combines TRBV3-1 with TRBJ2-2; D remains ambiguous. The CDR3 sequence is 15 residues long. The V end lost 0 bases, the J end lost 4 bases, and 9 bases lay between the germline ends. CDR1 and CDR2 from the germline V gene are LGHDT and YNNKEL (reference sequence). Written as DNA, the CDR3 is TGTGCCAGCAGCCAAGACCCAGCGATCACCGGGGAGCTGTTTTTT. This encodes CASSQDPAITGELFF.

This CDR3 reads CASSLTAEHTEAFF. The CDR3 nucleotides are TGCGCCAGCAGCTTGACGGCCGAGCACACTGAAGCTTTCTTT. This chain connects TRBV5-1 to TRBJ1-1; no clear D gene. Trimming removed 1 base at V and 3 bases at J, with 10 bases between. Per germline, CDR1 SGHRS and CDR2 YFSETQ. This CDR3 is 14 amino acids long.

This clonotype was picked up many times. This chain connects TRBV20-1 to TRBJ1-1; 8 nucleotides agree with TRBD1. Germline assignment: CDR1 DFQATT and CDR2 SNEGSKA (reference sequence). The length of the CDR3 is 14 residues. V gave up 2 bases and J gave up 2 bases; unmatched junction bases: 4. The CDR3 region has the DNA TGCAGTGCTAGACCCAGGGGGCTAAACACTGAAGCTTTCTTT. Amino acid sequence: CSARPRGLNTEAFF.

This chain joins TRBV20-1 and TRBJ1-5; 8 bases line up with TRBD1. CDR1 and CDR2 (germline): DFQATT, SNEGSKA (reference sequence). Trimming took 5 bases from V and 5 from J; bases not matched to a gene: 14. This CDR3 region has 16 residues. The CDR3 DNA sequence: TGCAGTGCTCGATTAATGGGACAGGAAACGTATCAGCCCCAGCATTTT. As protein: CSARLMGQETYQPQHF.

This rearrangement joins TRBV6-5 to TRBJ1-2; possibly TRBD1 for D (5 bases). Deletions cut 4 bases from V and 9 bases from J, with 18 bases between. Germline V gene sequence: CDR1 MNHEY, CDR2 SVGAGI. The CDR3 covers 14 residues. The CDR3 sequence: CASSSPPDKSSYTF. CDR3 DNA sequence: TGTGCCAGCAGTTCCCCACCGGACAAAAGTAGCTACACCTTC.

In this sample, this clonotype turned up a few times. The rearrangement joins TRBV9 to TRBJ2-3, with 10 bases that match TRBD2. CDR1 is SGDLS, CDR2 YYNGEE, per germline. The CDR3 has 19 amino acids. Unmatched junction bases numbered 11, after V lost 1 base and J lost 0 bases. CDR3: CASSVNPPSGGLSTDTQYF. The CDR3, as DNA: TGTGCCAGCAGCGTAAACCCTCCTAGCGGGGGCCTTAGCACAGATACGCAGTATTTT.

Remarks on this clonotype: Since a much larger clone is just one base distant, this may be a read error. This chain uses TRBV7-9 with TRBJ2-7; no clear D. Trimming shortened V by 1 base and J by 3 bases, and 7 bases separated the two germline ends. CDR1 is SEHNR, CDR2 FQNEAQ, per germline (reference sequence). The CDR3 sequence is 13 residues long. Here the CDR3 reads CASSLGSGYEQYF. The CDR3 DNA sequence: TGTGCCAGCAGCTTAGGGTCAGGCTACGAGCAGTACTTC.

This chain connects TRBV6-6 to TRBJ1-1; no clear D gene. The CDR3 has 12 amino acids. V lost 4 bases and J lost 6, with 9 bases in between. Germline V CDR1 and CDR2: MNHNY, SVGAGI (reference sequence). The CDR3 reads CASSFPGAEAFF. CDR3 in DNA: TGTGCCAGCAGTTTCCCGGGTGCTGAAGCTTTCTTT.

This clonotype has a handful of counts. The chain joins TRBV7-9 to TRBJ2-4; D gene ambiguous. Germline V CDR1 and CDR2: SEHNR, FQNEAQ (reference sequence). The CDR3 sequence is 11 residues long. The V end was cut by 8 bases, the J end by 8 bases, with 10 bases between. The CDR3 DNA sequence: TGTGCCAGCGGGGTTGATTACATTCAGTACTTC. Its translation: CASGVDYIQYF. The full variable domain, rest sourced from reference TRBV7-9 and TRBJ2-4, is DTGVSQNPRHKITKRGQNVTFRCDPISEHNRLYWYRQTLGQGPEFLTYFQNEAQLEKSRLLSDRFSAERPKGSFSTLEIQRTEQGDSAMYLCASGVDYIQYFGAGTRLSVL.

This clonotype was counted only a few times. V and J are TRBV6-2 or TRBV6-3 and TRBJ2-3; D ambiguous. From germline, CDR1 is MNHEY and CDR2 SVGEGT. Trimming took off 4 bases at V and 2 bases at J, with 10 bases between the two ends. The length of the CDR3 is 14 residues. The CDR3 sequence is CASSSNVLTDTQYF. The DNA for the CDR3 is TGTGCCAGCAGTTCTAACGTTCTCACAGATACGCAGTATTTT.

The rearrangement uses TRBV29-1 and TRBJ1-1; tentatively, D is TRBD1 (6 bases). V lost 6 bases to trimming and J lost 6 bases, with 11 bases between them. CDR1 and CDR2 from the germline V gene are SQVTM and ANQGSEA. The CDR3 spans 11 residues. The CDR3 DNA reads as TGCAGCGTAGGACAGTACCCTGAAGCTTTCTTT. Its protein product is CSVGQYPEAFF.

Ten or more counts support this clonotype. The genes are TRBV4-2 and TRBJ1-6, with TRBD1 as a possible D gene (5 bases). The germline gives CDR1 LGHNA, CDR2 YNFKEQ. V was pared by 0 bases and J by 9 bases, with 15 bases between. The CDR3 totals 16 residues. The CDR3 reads CASSQDPGQGGSPLHF. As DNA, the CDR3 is TGTGCCAGCAGCCAAGATCCTGGTCAGGGAGGTTCACCCCTCCACTTT.

CDR3 sequence reads: CASSQDRSYEQYF. The CDR3 nucleotides read TGTGCCAGCAGCCAAGATAGGTCCTACGAGCAGTACTTC. The chain has TRBV4-2 and TRBJ2-7; no clear D gene. Looked up from germline, CDR1 is LGHNA and CDR2 is YNFKEQ. Trimming removed 0 bases at V and 1 base at J, with 4 bases between. CDR3 size: 13 residues.

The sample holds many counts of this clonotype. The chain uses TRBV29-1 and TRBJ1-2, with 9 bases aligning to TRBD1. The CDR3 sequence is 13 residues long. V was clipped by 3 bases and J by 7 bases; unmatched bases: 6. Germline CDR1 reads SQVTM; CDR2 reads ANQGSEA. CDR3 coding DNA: TGCAGCGTTGAGCCGGGACAGGGACGTGGCTACACCTTC. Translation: CSVEPGQGRGYTF.

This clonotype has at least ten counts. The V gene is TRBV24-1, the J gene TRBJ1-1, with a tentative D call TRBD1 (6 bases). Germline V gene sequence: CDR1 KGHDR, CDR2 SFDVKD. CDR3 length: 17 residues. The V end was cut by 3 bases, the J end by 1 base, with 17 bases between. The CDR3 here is CATSDRHGWGRNTEAFF. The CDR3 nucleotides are TGTGCCACCAGTGATAGGCACGGGTGGGGGCGGAACACTGAAGCTTTCTTT.

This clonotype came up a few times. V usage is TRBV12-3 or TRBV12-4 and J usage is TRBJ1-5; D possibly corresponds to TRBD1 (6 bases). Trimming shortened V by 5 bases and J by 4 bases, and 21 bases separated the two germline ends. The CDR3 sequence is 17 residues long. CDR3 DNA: TGTGCCAGCAGTCCCGAACTGAACAGGGATCGGAATCAGCCCCAGCATTTT. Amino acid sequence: CASSPELNRDRNQPQHF.

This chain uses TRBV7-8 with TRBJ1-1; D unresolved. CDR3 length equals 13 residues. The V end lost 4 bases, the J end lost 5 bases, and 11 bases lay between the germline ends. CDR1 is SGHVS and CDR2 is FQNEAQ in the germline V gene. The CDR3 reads CASSSSTGTEAFF. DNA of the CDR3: TGTGCCAGCAGCTCCAGTACGGGGACTGAAGCTTTCTTT.

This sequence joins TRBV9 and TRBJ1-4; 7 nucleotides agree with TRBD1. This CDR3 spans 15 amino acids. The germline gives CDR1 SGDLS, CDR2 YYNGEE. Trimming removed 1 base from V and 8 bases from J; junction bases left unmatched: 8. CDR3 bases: TGTGCCAGCAGCGTAAGAACAGGGGCGGGAGAAAAACTGTTTTTT. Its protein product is CASSVRTGAGEKLFF.

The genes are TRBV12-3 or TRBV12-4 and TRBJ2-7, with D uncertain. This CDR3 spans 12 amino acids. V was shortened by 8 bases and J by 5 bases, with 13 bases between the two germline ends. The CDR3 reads CASGVTMDEQYF. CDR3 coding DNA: TGTGCCAGCGGGGTGACCATGGACGAGCAGTACTTC.

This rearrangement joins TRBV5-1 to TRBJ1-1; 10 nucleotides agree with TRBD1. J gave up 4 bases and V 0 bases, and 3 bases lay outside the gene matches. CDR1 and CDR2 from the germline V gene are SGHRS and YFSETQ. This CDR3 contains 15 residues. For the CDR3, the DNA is TGCGCCAGCAGCTTGGCGGGACAGGGGATCACTGAAGCTTTCTTT. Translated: CASSLAGQGITEAFF.

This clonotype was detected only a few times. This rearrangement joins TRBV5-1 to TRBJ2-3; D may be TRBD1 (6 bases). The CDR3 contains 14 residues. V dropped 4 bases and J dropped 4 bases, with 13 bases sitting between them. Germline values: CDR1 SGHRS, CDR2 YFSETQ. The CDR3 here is CASSPRTASDTQYF. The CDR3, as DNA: TGCGCCAGCAGCCCGAGGACAGCCTCAGATACGCAGTATTTT.

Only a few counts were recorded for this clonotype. CDR3 nucleotides: TGCAGCTCCTACAGGAACATGAACACTGAAGCTTTCTTT. This encodes CSSYRNMNTEAFF. The chain couples TRBV29-1 to TRBJ1-1; the D gene is possibly TRBD1 (5 bases). This CDR3 comprises 13 residues. The germline CDR1 and CDR2 sequences are SQVTM and ANQGSEA. Trimming removed 8 bases at V and 0 bases at J, with 13 bases between.

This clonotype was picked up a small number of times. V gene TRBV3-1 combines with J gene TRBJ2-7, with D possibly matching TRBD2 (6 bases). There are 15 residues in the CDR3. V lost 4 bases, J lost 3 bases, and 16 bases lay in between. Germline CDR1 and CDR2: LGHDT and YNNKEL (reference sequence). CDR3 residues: CASSLVPGLLYEQYF. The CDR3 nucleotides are TGTGCCAGCAGCCTAGTTCCGGGACTCCTCTACGAGCAGTACTTC.

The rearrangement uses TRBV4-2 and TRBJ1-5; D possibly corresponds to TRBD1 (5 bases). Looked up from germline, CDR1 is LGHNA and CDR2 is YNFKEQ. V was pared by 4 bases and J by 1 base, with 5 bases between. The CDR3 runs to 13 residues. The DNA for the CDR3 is TGTGCCAGCAGCCGGGACAGCAATCAGCCCCAGCATTTT. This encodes CASSRDSNQPQHF.

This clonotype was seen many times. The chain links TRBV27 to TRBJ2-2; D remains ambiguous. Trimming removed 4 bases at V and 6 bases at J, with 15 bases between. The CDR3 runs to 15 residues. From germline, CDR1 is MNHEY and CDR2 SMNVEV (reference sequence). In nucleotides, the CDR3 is TGTGCCAGCAGTTCAACGTCCACTAAGCCCGGGGAGCTGTTTTTT. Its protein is CASSSTSTKPGELFF.

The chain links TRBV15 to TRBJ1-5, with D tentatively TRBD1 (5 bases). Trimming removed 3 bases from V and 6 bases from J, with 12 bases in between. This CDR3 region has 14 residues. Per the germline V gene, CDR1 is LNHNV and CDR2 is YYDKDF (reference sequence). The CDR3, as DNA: TGTGCCACCAGCAGGAGACAGAAAGGTCAGCCCCAGCATTTT. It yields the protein CATSRRQKGQPQHF.